This record concerns one T cell receptor beta chain sequence. Its target antigen remains unknown. The junction departs from germline at one end; a sequencing error may be responsible. Donors were under 40 systemically healthy Caucasian individuals from Russia aged about 6 to 100 years. Each donor gave ten milliliters of peripheral blood, drawn into EDTA-treated Vacutainer tubes. Ficoll-Paque density-gradient centrifugation was used to isolate PBMCs, with at least 6 million per sample. Trizol reagent was used to extract total RNA from PBMCs, with at least 6 micrograms per sample. For every donor, an aliquot of PBMCs went through flow cytometry to measure the percentages of naive CD45RAhigh/CD27high T cells. Based on the germline V gene, the CDR1 and CDR2 sequences are LGHNA and YNFKEQ. The CDR3 numbers 16 residues from cysteine through phenylalanine. Left in the record is the CDR3 DNA by itself, 48 bases read in frame from the first base.

The source of the sample is a study of blood T cells in healthy people across ages (dated by TCRdb to about 2015). General notes on the study: Template switching captured roughly one uniquely barcoded TCR beta cDNA molecule per two T cells in model experiments. To track age-related changes in TCR beta repertoire diversity, the study relied on deep sequencing normalized with unique cDNA molecular identifiers. Four age groups were formed from the donors: young (average roughly 15 years), middle-aged (just under 40), aged (roughly 59) and long-lived (more than 75). To avoid experimental bias, donors of different ages were spread randomly across the sequencing lanes. For two donors (one aged 18 to 30 and one aged 80 or older), the study analyzed two additional independent replicas of 1 million unique cDNA reads from the same blood draw. Overall results and qualifications from the work: The long-lived group showed more naive CD4+ T cells, fewer expanded clones and increased TCR diversity than the aged group, suggesting age selection. Estimates of total diversity from one million sequenced T cells were regarded as lower bounds and underestimates. As age increased, observed TCR beta diversity per million T cells dropped in a roughly linear way, and a significant reduction was already evident by age about 40. Bulk unsorted PBMC profiling prevented conclusive comparison of naive and antigen-experienced compartments. Donor CMV infection status was unknown, potentially confounding age-related changes in expanded clonotypes. There was a strong correlation between observed TCR beta diversity and the percentage of naive T cells measured by flow cytometry.

Libraries were made using 5' RACE. For sequencing, an Illumina HiSeq 2500 was employed. A second PCR of roughly 7 to 11 cycles was run with a J-beta primer mix and a sample-barcoded 5' primer. A unique molecular identifier was introduced onto each TCR beta cDNA molecule by a template-switch 5' adaptor carrying 12 random nucleotides. Each sample yielded at least 3 million CDR3-containing paired-end reads. All of the RNA was converted into first-strand cDNA using the Mint cDNA synthesis kit, with a TRBC-specific oligonucleotide serving as the primer. Following uracil-DNA glycosylase treatment, all cDNA underwent a first 18-cycle PCR with the universal primers M1SS and BC2_uni_R. In the authors' own workflow: Each sample was normalized by randomly selecting 1 million high-quality reads, each carrying a distinct molecular identifier. Reads sharing molecular identifiers were discarded rather than binned into consensus sequences. MiTCR, with a Q25 quality threshold and the strictest error-elimination algorithm, was used for CDR3 identification, clonotype clustering and error correction. A nonparametric unseen species model with Euler transformation was used to estimate lower-bound total TCR beta diversity. The public reads were reprocessed in TCRdb via fastp at Q25 and MiXCR, keeping in-frame beta chains. Each entry is one CDR3 protein sequence, shown with its most common DNA and genes. The V and J calls come from TCRdb's annotation, not from the publication. In all, the sample holds fewer than 900,000 distinct CDR3 sequences, and around 34% of those were seen once. Of the sample, over 10% is held by the ten largest clones.

This chain joins TRBV4-2 to TRBJ2-1, with 8 bases aligning to TRBD2. The TCR originated in a man aged 18 to 29 in good health. The sample comprised blood. This receptor has the CDR3 CAGSQETSGKYNEQSF. In nucleotide form, the sequence is TGTGCCGGCAGCCAAGAAACTAGCGGTAAATACAATGAGCAGTCCTTC.